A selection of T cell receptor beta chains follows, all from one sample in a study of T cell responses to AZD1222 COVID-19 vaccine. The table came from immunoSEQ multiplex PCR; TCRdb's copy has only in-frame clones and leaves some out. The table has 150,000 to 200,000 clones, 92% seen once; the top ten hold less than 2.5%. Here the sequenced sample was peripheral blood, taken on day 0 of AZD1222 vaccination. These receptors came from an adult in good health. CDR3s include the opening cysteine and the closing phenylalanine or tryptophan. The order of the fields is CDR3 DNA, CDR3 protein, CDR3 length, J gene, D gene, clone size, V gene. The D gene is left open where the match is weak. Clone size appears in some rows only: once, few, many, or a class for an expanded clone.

CDR3 DNA: TGTGCCAGCAGCTTACTAGCGGGAGGTAATGAGCAGTTCTTC; CDR3 protein: CASSLLAGGNEQFF; CDR3 length: 14; J gene: TRBJ2-1; D gene: TRBD2; clone size: .; V gene: TRBV11-2
CDR3 DNA: TGTGCCAGCGGGGGACAGTTGGCTGGAAACACCATATATTTT; CDR3 protein: CASGGQLAGNTIYF; CDR3 length: 14; J gene: TRBJ1-3; D gene: TRBD1; clone size: .; V gene: TRBV6-5
CDR3 DNA: TGTGCCAGTAGTATTCGAGGGGGGCATGAAAAACTGTTTTTT; CDR3 protein: CASSIRGGHEKLFF; CDR3 length: 14; J gene: TRBJ1-4; D gene: .; clone size: .; V gene: TRBV19
CDR3 DNA: TGTGCCAGCAGCGTCCCGGGAGCAGATACGCAGTATTTT; CDR3 protein: CASSVPGADTQYF; CDR3 length: 13; J gene: TRBJ2-3; D gene: .; clone size: .; V gene: TRBV9
CDR3 DNA: TGTGCCAGCAGGGACCCGTATAGCAATCAGCCCCAGCATTTT; CDR3 protein: CASRDPYSNQPQHF; CDR3 length: 14; J gene: TRBJ1-5; D gene: .; clone size: .; V gene: TRBV6-5
CDR3 DNA: TGTGCCAGCAGCTTAGGGGGCGATACGCAGTATTTT; CDR3 protein: CASSLGGDTQYF; CDR3 length: 12; J gene: TRBJ2-3; D gene: TRBD1; clone size: once; V gene: TRBV5-5
CDR3 DNA: TGTGCCAGCAGCTTGGAGGGGCCCCCGGGAGTCGAGACCCAGTACTTC; CDR3 protein: CASSLEGPPGVETQYF; CDR3 length: 16; J gene: TRBJ2-5; D gene: .; clone size: once; V gene: TRBV7-9
CDR3 DNA: TGTGCCAGCAGCCGAGGGGACAGGACCATGAACACTGAAGCTTTCTTT; CDR3 protein: CASSRGDRTMNTEAFF; CDR3 length: 16; J gene: TRBJ1-1; D gene: TRBD1; clone size: .; V gene: TRBV3-1/TRBV3-2
CDR3 DNA: TGTGCCAGCAGTACTAACGCGCGGGGGGAAGCTTTCTTT; CDR3 protein: CASSTNARGEAFF; CDR3 length: 13; J gene: TRBJ1-1; D gene: .; clone size: .; V gene: TRBV27
CDR3 DNA: TGTGCCACCAGTGTGGAAGGGGAATATCCTGAAGCTTTCTTT; CDR3 protein: CATSVEGEYPEAFF; CDR3 length: 14; J gene: TRBJ1-1; D gene: .; clone size: .; V gene: TRBV24-1
CDR3 DNA: TGTGCCAGCAGCTTACCGGGACAGGGGGCGCGTGGCTACACCTTC; CDR3 protein: CASSLPGQGARGYTF; CDR3 length: 15; J gene: TRBJ1-2; D gene: TRBD1; clone size: .; V gene: TRBV7-9
CDR3 DNA: TGTGCCAGCAGCTCAGGATATGGCTACACCTTC; CDR3 protein: CASSSGYGYTF; CDR3 length: 11; J gene: TRBJ1-2; D gene: .; clone size: .; V gene: TRBV7-9
CDR3 DNA: TGTGCCAGCAGCCCGATGACAGCGTATGGCTACACCTTC; CDR3 protein: CASSPMTAYGYTF; CDR3 length: 13; J gene: TRBJ1-2; D gene: .; clone size: .; V gene: TRBV14
CDR3 DNA: TGTGCCAGTAGTACGGACAGCCGTTATGGCTACACCTTC; CDR3 protein: CASSTDSRYGYTF; CDR3 length: 13; J gene: TRBJ1-2; D gene: .; clone size: .; V gene: TRBV19
CDR3 DNA: TGTGCCAGCAGCTTAAACCATGGACTGCCCAGCACAGATACGCAGTATTTT; CDR3 protein: CASSLNHGLPSTDTQYF; CDR3 length: 17; J gene: TRBJ2-3; D gene: .; clone size: .; V gene: TRBV7-2
CDR3 DNA: TGCGCCAGCAGCTTGGTTGGGCGGGCAACTAATGAAAAACTGTTTTTT; CDR3 protein: CASSLVGRATNEKLFF; CDR3 length: 16; J gene: TRBJ1-4; D gene: .; clone size: .; V gene: TRBV5-1
CDR3 DNA: TGTGCCAGTAGTATGGTTTTAGGGGGATCACCCCTCCACTTT; CDR3 protein: CASSMVLGGSPLHF; CDR3 length: 14; J gene: TRBJ1-6; D gene: .; clone size: .; V gene: TRBV19
CDR3 DNA: TGCGCCAGCAGCCAACTAGCGGGTCTGGAGACCCAGTACTTC; CDR3 protein: CASSQLAGLETQYF; CDR3 length: 14; J gene: TRBJ2-5; D gene: TRBD2; clone size: .; V gene: TRBV4-3
CDR3 DNA: TGCAGTGCTAGTGGGACGGATAGCAATCAGCCCCAGCATTTT; CDR3 protein: CSASGTDSNQPQHF; CDR3 length: 14; J gene: TRBJ1-5; D gene: .; clone size: .; V gene: TRBV20-1
CDR3 DNA: TGTGCCAGCTCACCAAGCAGGGATAACTATGGCTACACCTTC; CDR3 protein: CASSPSRDNYGYTF; CDR3 length: 14; J gene: TRBJ1-2; D gene: .; clone size: .; V gene: TRBV18
CDR3 DNA: TGTGCCAGCAGCACGACCAGGGGTCCCTACAATGAGCAGTTCTTC; CDR3 protein: CASSTTRGPYNEQFF; CDR3 length: 15; J gene: TRBJ2-1; D gene: .; clone size: .; V gene: TRBV7-9
CDR3 DNA: TGCGCCAGCAGCCGCGGGACAGGGAATAATGAGCAGTTCTTC; CDR3 protein: CASSRGTGNNEQFF; CDR3 length: 14; J gene: TRBJ2-1; D gene: TRBD1; clone size: .; V gene: TRBV4-1
CDR3 DNA: TGTGCCAGCAGCCCCGGGAAGCGGGAGAGCACAGATACGCAGTATTTT; CDR3 protein: CASSPGKRESTDTQYF; CDR3 length: 16; J gene: TRBJ2-3; D gene: TRBD2; clone size: .; V gene: TRBV11-3
CDR3 DNA: TGTGCCAGAAGCTCCCGGGACAGGGATTACAATGAGCAGTTCTTC; CDR3 protein: CARSSRDRDYNEQFF; CDR3 length: 15; J gene: TRBJ2-1; D gene: .; clone size: .; V gene: TRBV7-5
CDR3 DNA: TGCGCCAGCAGCCCCACAGGGGGGTACCAAGAGACCCAGTACTTC; CDR3 protein: CASSPTGGYQETQYF; CDR3 length: 15; J gene: TRBJ2-5; D gene: TRBD1; clone size: .; V gene: TRBV5-1
CDR3 DNA: TGTGCCTGGGGACCGGGACAGCCCTCTTTCTTT; CDR3 protein: CAWGPGQPSFF; CDR3 length: 11; J gene: TRBJ1-1; D gene: TRBD1; clone size: .; V gene: TRBV30
CDR3 DNA: TGTGCCAGCAGCTTCAGTTTCTCCGAGCAGTACTTC; CDR3 protein: CASSFSFSEQYF; CDR3 length: 12; J gene: TRBJ2-7; D gene: .; clone size: .; V gene: TRBV28
CDR3 DNA: TGTGCCAGTAGTATGGGTGCAGGGGGCAGCAATCAGCCCCAGCATTTT; CDR3 protein: CASSMGAGGSNQPQHF; CDR3 length: 16; J gene: TRBJ1-5; D gene: TRBD1; clone size: .; V gene: TRBV19
CDR3 DNA: TGTGCCAGCAGCCGACAGGGGGCTGATTCACCCCTCCACTTT; CDR3 protein: CASSRQGADSPLHF; CDR3 length: 14; J gene: TRBJ1-6; D gene: TRBD1; clone size: once; V gene: TRBV3-1/TRBV3-2
CDR3 DNA: TGCGCCAGCAGCCAAGATTTGGAAGGCATGGGTCGCAAGGGGGCTGGAAACACCATATATTTT; CDR3 protein: CASSQDLEGMGRKGAGNTIYF; CDR3 length: 21; J gene: TRBJ1-3; D gene: .; clone size: .; V gene: TRBV4-3
CDR3 DNA: TGTGCCAGCACCAGGGGACAGGGAGGAGGCTCCTATAATTCACCCCTCCACTTT; CDR3 protein: CASTRGQGGGSYNSPLHF; CDR3 length: 18; J gene: TRBJ1-6; D gene: TRBD1; clone size: .; V gene: TRBV9
CDR3 DNA: TGCGCCAGCAGTCAAGAACCCCCCGGGACTCCCCGCGGCGATGAGCAGTTCTTC; CDR3 protein: CASSQEPPGTPRGDEQFF; CDR3 length: 18; J gene: TRBJ2-1; D gene: .; clone size: .; V gene: TRBV23-1
CDR3 DNA: TGTGCCAGCAGCCCCCCTTTGGTTTGGGGAACTGAAGCTTTCTTT; CDR3 protein: CASSPPLVWGTEAFF; CDR3 length: 15; J gene: TRBJ1-1; D gene: .; clone size: .; V gene: TRBV6-5
CDR3 DNA: TGTGCCTGGAGTCGGAGTGTAGCCAAAAACATTCAGTACTTC; CDR3 protein: CAWSRSVAKNIQYF; CDR3 length: 14; J gene: TRBJ2-4; D gene: .; clone size: .; V gene: TRBV30
CDR3 DNA: TGTGCCAGCAGGAGCCCCGACGGTGGCTACACCTTC; CDR3 protein: CASRSPDGGYTF; CDR3 length: 12; J gene: TRBJ1-2; D gene: .; clone size: .; V gene: TRBV2
CDR3 DNA: TGTGCCACCAGCTGGGGACAGGTCGACTACAATGAGCAGTTCTTC; CDR3 protein: CATSWGQVDYNEQFF; CDR3 length: 15; J gene: TRBJ2-1; D gene: TRBD1; clone size: .; V gene: TRBV15
CDR3 DNA: TGCAGCGTTGGAGTAGGCGGGGAGGAAAAACTGTTTTTT; CDR3 protein: CSVGVGGEEKLFF; CDR3 length: 13; J gene: TRBJ1-4; D gene: .; clone size: .; V gene: TRBV29-1
CDR3 DNA: TGTGCCAGCAGCCTAGTTGGGGGAGGAACCGGGGAGCTGTTTTTT; CDR3 protein: CASSLVGGGTGELFF; CDR3 length: 15; J gene: TRBJ2-2; D gene: .; clone size: .; V gene: TRBV3-1/TRBV3-2
CDR3 DNA: TGCGCCAGCAGCATTACAGGGGGCAGCGGCTACACCTTC; CDR3 protein: CASSITGGSGYTF; CDR3 length: 13; J gene: TRBJ1-2; D gene: TRBD1; clone size: .; V gene: TRBV5-1
CDR3 DNA: TGCGCCAGCAGCCAAGACCGACGCCTCTCCTATAATTCACCCCTCCACTTT; CDR3 protein: CASSQDRRLSYNSPLHF; CDR3 length: 17; J gene: TRBJ1-6; D gene: .; clone size: .; V gene: TRBV4-3
CDR3 DNA: TGTGCCAGCAGCCGGACTAGCGTGTACGAGCAGTACTTC; CDR3 protein: CASSRTSVYEQYF; CDR3 length: 13; J gene: TRBJ2-7; D gene: TRBD2; clone size: .; V gene: TRBV6-5
CDR3 DNA: TGTGCCAGCAGTTACGGGGCAGGGACGGGGGAGACCCAGTACTTC; CDR3 protein: CASSYGAGTGETQYF; CDR3 length: 15; J gene: TRBJ2-5; D gene: .; clone size: once; V gene: TRBV28
CDR3 DNA: TGTGCCAGCAGCTTATTTTTGGGACTAGGGGTCACAGATACGCAGTATTTT; CDR3 protein: CASSLFLGLGVTDTQYF; CDR3 length: 17; J gene: TRBJ2-3; D gene: TRBD2; clone size: once; V gene: TRBV5-6
CDR3 DNA: TGTGCCAGCAGTTACTCGGGGAGTAATGAAAAACTGTTTTTT; CDR3 protein: CASSYSGSNEKLFF; CDR3 length: 14; J gene: TRBJ1-4; D gene: .; clone size: once; V gene: TRBV6-5
CDR3 DNA: TGCGCCAGCAGCTTGGCCAGGCAGGGGAACGAAAAACTGTTTTTT; CDR3 protein: CASSLARQGNEKLFF; CDR3 length: 15; J gene: TRBJ1-4; D gene: .; clone size: once; V gene: TRBV5-1
CDR3 DNA: TGTGCCAGCAGCTCAGGGACCAACACTGAAGCTTTCTTT; CDR3 protein: CASSSGTNTEAFF; CDR3 length: 13; J gene: TRBJ1-1; D gene: .; clone size: .; V gene: TRBV11-3
CDR3 DNA: TGTGCCAGCAGCTTAGTAGGGGGTCGTAGCTACGAGCAGTACTTC; CDR3 protein: CASSLVGGRSYEQYF; CDR3 length: 15; J gene: TRBJ2-7; D gene: .; clone size: .; V gene: TRBV11-1
CDR3 DNA: TGTGCCTGGAGTGGAACGGACGGTGAATTTAACTATGGCTACACCTTC; CDR3 protein: CAWSGTDGEFNYGYTF; CDR3 length: 16; J gene: TRBJ1-2; D gene: .; clone size: .; V gene: TRBV30
CDR3 DNA: TGTGCCAGCAGCTTAGCCGGGGGTTTTTCCTACGAGCAGTACTTC; CDR3 protein: CASSLAGGFSYEQYF; CDR3 length: 15; J gene: TRBJ2-7; D gene: .; clone size: .; V gene: TRBV7-2
CDR3 DNA: TGTGCCAGCAGTCTCGACAGTGTCACTGAAGCTTTCTTT; CDR3 protein: CASSLDSVTEAFF; CDR3 length: 13; J gene: TRBJ1-1; D gene: .; clone size: once; V gene: TRBV6-4
CDR3 DNA: TGTGCCAGCAGTTTACTGAGGAACACTGAAGCTTTCTTT; CDR3 protein: CASSLLRNTEAFF; CDR3 length: 13; J gene: TRBJ1-1; D gene: .; clone size: .; V gene: TRBV12-3/TRBV12-4
CDR3 DNA: TGTGCCAGCAGTCCTAGCCACGAGCAGTACTTC; CDR3 protein: CASSPSHEQYF; CDR3 length: 11; J gene: TRBJ2-7; D gene: .; clone size: .; V gene: TRBV12-3/TRBV12-4
CDR3 DNA: TGTGCCAGCAGCTTATCTAGCGGGGTCGATACGCAGTATTTT; CDR3 protein: CASSLSSGVDTQYF; CDR3 length: 14; J gene: TRBJ2-3; D gene: TRBD2; clone size: .; V gene: TRBV7-9
CDR3 DNA: TGTGCCAGTAGTCTCTCCATAGCGGGAGGTGTCACAGATACGCAGTATTTT; CDR3 protein: CASSLSIAGGVTDTQYF; CDR3 length: 17; J gene: TRBJ2-3; D gene: TRBD2; clone size: .; V gene: TRBV19
CDR3 DNA: TGCGCCAGCAGCTTGGAAGGAGGGGCCTACGAGCAGTACTTC; CDR3 protein: CASSLEGGAYEQYF; CDR3 length: 14; J gene: TRBJ2-7; D gene: .; clone size: once; V gene: TRBV5-1
CDR3 DNA: TGTGCCAGCAGGAAACCTGGGACTAGCAAACAAGAGACCCAGTACTTC; CDR3 protein: CASRKPGTSKQETQYF; CDR3 length: 16; J gene: TRBJ2-5; D gene: TRBD2; clone size: .; V gene: TRBV11-2
CDR3 DNA: TGTGCCACCAGTGATTTCAGGGACACCGGGGAGCTGTTTTTT; CDR3 protein: CATSDFRDTGELFF; CDR3 length: 14; J gene: TRBJ2-2; D gene: .; clone size: few; V gene: TRBV24-1
CDR3 DNA: TGTGCCAGTGGGACTAGCGGAAACTCCTACGAGCAGTACTTC; CDR3 protein: CASGTSGNSYEQYF; CDR3 length: 14; J gene: TRBJ2-7; D gene: TRBD2; clone size: .; V gene: TRBV19
CDR3 DNA: TGTGCCAGCTCACCACGTGGGGGCACTGAAGCTTTCTTT; CDR3 protein: CASSPRGGTEAFF; CDR3 length: 13; J gene: TRBJ1-1; D gene: .; clone size: .; V gene: TRBV18